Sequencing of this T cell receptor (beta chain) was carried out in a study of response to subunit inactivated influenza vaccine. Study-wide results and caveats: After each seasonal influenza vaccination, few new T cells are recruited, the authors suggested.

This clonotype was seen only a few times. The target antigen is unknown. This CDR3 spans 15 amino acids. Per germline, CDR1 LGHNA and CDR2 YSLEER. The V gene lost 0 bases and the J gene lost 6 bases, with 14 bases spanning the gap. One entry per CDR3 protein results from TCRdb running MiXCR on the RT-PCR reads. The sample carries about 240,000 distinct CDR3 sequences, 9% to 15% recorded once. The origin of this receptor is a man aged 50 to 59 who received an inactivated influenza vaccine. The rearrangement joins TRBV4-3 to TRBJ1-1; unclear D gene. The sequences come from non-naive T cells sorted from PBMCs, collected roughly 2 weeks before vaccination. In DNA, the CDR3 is TGCGCCAGCAGCCAAGAGGCGTTCACGGGAGCTGAAGCTTTCTTT. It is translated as CASSQEAFTGAEAFF.